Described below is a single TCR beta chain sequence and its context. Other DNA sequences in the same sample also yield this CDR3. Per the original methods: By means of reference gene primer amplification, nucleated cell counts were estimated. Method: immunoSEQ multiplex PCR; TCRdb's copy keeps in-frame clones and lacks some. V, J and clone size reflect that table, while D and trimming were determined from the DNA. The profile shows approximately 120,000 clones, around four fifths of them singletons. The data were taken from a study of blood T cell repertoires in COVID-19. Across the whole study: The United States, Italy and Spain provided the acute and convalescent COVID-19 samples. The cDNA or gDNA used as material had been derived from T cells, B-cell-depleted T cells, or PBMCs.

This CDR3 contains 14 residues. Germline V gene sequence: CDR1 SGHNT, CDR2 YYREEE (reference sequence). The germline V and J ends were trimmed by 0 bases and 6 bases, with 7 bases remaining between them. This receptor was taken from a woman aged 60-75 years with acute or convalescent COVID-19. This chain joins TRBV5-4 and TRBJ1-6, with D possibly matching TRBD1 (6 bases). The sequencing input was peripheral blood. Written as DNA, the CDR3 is TGTGCCAGCAGCTTGGACAGGGCTAATTCACCCCTCCACTTT. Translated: CASSLDRANSPLHF.